One sample yielded the 4 T cell receptor beta chains listed below, sequenced in a study of identical twins. TCRdb reanalysed the 5' RACE reads using MiXCR and keeps one entry per CDR3 protein. The sample contains more than 1.5 million distinct CDR3 sequences, about 31% of which appear only once. The sequencing input was cord blood. The receptor set was obtained from a newborn girl in good health.

This clonotype appeared a few times. The chain carries TRBV20-1 and TRBJ1-6; 8 nucleotides align to TRBD1. This CDR3 has 13 residues. J gave up 9 bases and V 7 bases, and 8 bases lay outside the gene matches. The germline CDR1 and CDR2 sequences are DFQATT and SNEGSKA (reference sequence). The CDR3 coding sequence is TGCAGTGTCAGACAGGGGAATTTTTCACCCCTCCACTTT. Its translation is CSVRQGNFSPLHF.

This clonotype was seen a few times. The chain couples TRBV20-1 to TRBJ2-1, with a possible D match to TRBD2 (7 bases). Germline V gene lookup returns CDR1 DFQATT and CDR2 SNEGSKA (reference sequence). The V end was cut by 0 bases, the J end by 6 bases, with 12 bases between. CDR3 length: 14 residues. CDR3 DNA: TGCAGTGCTAGAGATCGAGGGGGGGCCAATGAGCAGTTCTTC. Its translation: CSARDRGGANEQFF.

This chain connects TRBV5-8 to TRBJ2-6; no reliable D call. Germline-derived CDR1 and CDR2 are SGHTS and YDEGEE. CDR3 length equals 16 residues. Trimming pared 1 base from V and 0 bases from J, leaving 8 bases between. This CDR3 reads CASSLSWFSGANVLTF. DNA of the CDR3: TGTGCCAGCAGCTTGTCGTGGTTCTCTGGGGCCAACGTCCTGACTTTC.

The chain links TRBV7-2 to TRBJ1-4, with TRBD1 as a possible D gene (5 bases). The CDR3 length is 16 residues. Trimming pared 6 bases from V and 0 bases from J, leaving 14 bases between. The germline CDR1 and CDR2 sequences are SGHTA and FQGNSA. The CDR3 sequence is CASSIYGGSTNEKLFF. The CDR3 DNA is TGTGCCAGCAGTATCTATGGGGGTTCAACTAATGAAAAACTGTTTTTT.